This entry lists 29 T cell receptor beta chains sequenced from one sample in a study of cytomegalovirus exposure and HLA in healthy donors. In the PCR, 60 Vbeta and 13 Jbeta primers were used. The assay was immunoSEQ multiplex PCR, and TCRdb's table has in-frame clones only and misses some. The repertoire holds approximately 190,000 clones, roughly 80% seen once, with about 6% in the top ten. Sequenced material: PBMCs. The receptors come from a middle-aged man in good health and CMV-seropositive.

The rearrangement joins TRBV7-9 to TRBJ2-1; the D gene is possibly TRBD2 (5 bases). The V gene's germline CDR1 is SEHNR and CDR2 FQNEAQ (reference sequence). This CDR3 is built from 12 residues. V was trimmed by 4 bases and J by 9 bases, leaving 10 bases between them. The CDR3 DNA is TGTGCCAGCAGCTCCGGGAAGGGTGAGCAGTTCTTC. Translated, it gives CASSSGKGEQFF.

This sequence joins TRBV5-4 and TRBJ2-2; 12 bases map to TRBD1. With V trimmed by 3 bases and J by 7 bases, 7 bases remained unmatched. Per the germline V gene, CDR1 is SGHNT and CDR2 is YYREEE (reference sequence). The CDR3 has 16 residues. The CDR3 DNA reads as TGTGCCAGCAGCTCACCGGGACAGGGGGCTTACGGGGAGCTGTTTTTT. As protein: CASSSPGQGAYGELFF.

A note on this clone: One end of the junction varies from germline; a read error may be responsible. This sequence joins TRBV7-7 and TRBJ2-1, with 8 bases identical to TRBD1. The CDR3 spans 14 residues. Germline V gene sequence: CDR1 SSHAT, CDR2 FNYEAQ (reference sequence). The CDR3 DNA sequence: TGTGCTAGCAGCTTAACCGGACAGGGTGGAGAGCAGTTCTTC. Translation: CASSLTGQGGEQFF.

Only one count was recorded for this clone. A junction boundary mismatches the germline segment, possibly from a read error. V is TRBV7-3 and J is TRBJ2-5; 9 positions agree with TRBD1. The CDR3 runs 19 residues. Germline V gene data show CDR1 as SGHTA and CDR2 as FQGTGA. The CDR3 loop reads CASSLTRGFGTGHQETQYF. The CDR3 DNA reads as TGTGCCAGCAGCCTAACACGAGGCTTCGGGACAGGGCATCAAGAGACCCAGTACTTC.

This CDR3 is CASTLFGGGETQYF. CDR3 in DNA: TGTGCCAGCACCCTCTTCGGAGGTGGGGAGACCCAGTACTTC. V gene TRBV7-2 combines with J gene TRBJ2-5, with a tentative D call TRBD2 (5 bases). The CDR3 consists of 14 residues. With 7 bases removed from V and 5 bases from J, the gap between germline ends came to 17 bases. CDR1 and CDR2 from the germline V gene are SGHTA and FQGNSA.

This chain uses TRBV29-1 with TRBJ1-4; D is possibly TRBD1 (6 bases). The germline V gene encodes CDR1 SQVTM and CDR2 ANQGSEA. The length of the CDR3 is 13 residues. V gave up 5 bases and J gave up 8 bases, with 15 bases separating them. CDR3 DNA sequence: TGCAGCGTTCCCGATGACAGGCCAGAAAAACTGTTTTTT. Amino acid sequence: CSVPDDRPEKLFF.

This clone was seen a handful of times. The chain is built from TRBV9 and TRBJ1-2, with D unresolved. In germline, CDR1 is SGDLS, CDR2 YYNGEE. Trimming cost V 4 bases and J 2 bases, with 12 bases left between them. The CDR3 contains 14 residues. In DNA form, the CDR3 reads TGTGCCAGCAGCCCACCAGGTGGAAACTATGGCTACACCTTC. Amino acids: CASSPPGGNYGYTF.

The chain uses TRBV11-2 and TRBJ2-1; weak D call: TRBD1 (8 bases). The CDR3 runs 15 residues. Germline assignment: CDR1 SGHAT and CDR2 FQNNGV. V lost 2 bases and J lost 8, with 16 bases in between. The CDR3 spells CASSLTGGASDEQFF. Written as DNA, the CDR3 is TGTGCCAGCAGCTTAACAGGGGGGGCCAGCGATGAGCAGTTCTTC. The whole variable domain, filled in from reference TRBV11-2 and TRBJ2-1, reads EAGVAQSPRYKIIEKRQSVAFWCNPISGHATLYWYQQILGQGPKLLIQFQNNGVVDDSQLPKDRFSAERLKGVDSTLKIQPAKLEDSAVYLCASSLTGGASDEQFFGPGTRLTVL.

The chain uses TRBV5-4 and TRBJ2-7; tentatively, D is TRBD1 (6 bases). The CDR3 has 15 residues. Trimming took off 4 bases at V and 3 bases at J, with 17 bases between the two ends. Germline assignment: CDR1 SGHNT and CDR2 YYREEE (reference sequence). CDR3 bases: TGTGCCAGCAGCCGTGGTTGGGACACTAACTACGAGCAGTACTTC. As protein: CASSRGWDTNYEQYF.

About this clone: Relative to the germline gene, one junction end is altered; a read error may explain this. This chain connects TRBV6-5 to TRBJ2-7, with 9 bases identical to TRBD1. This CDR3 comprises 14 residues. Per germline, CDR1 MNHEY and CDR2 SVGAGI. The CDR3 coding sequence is TGTGCCGGCAGTTCGGGACAGGGAGACTACGAGCAGTACTTC. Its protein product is CAGSSGQGDYEQYF.

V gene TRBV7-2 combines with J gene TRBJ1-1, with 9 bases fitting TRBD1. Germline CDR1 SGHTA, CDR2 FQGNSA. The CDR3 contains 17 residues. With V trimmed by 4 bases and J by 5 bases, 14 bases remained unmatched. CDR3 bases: TGTGCCAGCAGCTGGATACCGGGACAGGGAGCAAAAACTGAAGCTTTCTTT. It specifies CASSWIPGQGAKTEAFF.

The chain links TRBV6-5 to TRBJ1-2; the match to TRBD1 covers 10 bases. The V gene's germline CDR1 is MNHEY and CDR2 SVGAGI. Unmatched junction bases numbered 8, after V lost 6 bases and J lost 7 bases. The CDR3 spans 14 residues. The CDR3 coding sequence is TGTGCCAGCAGCCGAGGACAGGGGGAAGCTGGCTACACCTTC. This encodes CASSRGQGEAGYTF.

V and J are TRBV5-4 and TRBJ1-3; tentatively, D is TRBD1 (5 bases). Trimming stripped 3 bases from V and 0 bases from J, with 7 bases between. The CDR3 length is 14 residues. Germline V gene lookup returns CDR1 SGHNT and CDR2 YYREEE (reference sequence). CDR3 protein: CASSWGDSGNTIYF. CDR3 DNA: TGTGCCAGCAGCTGGGGGGACTCTGGAAACACCATATATTTT.

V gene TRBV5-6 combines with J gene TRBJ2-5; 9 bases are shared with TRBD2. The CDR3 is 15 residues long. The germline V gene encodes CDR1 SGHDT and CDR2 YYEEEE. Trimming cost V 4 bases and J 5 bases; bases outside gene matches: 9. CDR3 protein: CASSRTAGGRETQYF. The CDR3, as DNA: TGTGCCAGCAGCAGGACAGCGGGGGGCCGGGAGACCCAGTACTTC.

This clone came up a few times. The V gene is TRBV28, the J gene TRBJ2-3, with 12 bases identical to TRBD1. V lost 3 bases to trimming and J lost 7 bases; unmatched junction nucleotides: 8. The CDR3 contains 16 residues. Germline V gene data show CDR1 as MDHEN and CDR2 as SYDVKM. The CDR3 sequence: CASSLGTGGAGYTQYF. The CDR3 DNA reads TGTGCCAGCAGTTTGGGGACAGGGGGCGCGGGGTATACGCAGTATTTT.

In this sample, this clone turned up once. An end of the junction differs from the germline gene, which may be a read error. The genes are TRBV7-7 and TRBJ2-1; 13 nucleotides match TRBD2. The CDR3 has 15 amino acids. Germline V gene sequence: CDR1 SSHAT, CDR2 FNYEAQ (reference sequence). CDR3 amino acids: CASSLRTSGGDEQFF. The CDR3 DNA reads TGTGCTAGCAGCTTACGGACTAGCGGGGGCGATGAGCAGTTCTTC. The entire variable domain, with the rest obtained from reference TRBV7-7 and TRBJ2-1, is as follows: GAGVSQSPRYKVTKRGQDVTLRCDPISSHATLYWYQQALGQGPEFLTYFNYEAQPDKSGLPSDRFSAERPEGSISTLTIQRTEQRDSAMYRCASSLRTSGGDEQFFGPGTRLTVL.

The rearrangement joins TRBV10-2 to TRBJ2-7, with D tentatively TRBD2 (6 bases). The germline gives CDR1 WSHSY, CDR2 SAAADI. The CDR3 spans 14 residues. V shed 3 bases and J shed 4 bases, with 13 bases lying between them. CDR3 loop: CASSDVGGLYEQYF. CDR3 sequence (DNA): TGCGCCAGCAGTGATGTGGGGGGTCTATACGAGCAGTACTTC.

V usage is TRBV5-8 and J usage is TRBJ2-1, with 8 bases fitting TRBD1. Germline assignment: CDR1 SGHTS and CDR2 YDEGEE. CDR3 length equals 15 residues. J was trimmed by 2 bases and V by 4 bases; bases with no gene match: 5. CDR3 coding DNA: TGTGCCAGCAGCCCCGGGACAGGCGCCTACAATGAGCAGTTCTTC. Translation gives CASSPGTGAYNEQFF.

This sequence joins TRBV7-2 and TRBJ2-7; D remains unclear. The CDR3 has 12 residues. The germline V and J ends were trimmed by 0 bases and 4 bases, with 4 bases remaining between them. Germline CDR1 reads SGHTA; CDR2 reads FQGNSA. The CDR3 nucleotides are TGTGCCAGCAGCTTAGCCCATTACGAGCAGTACTTC. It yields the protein CASSLAHYEQYF.

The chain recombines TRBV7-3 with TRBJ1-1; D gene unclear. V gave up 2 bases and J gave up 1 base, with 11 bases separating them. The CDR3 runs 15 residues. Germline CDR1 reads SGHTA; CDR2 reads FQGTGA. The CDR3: CASSLGPATNTEAFF. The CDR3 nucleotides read TGTGCCAGCAGCTTAGGGCCCGCCACGAACACTGAAGCTTTCTTT.

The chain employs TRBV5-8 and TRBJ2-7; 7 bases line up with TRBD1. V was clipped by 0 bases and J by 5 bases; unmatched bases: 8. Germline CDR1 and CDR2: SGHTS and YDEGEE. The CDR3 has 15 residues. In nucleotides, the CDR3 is TGTGCCAGCAGCTTGGGGATTTTAACAGGGGACGAGCAGTACTTC. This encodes CASSLGILTGDEQYF.

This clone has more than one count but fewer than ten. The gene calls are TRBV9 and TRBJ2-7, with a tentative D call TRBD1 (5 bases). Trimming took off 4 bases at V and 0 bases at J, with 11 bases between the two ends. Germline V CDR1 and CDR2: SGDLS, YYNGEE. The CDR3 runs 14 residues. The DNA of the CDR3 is TGTGCCAGCAGCTTACACAGGTTCTCCTACGAGCAGTACTTC. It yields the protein CASSLHRFSYEQYF.

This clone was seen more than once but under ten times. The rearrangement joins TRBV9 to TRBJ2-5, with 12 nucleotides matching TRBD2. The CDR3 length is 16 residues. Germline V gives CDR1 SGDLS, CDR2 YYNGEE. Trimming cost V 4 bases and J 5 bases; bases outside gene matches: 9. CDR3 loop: CASSFTSGGLGETQYF. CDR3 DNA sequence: TGTGCCAGCAGCTTCACTAGCGGGGGGCTGGGGGAGACCCAGTACTTC.

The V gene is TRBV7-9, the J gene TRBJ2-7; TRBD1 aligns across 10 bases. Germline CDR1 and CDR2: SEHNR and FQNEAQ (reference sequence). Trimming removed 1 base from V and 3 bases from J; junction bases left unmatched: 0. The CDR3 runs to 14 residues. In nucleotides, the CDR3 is TGTGCCAGCAGCTTAGGGGACAGGGGCTACGAGCAGTACTTC. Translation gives CASSLGDRGYEQYF. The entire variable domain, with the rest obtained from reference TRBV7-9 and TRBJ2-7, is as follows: DTGVSQNPRHKITKRGQNVTFRCDPISEHNRLYWYRQTLGQGPEFLTYFQNEAQLEKSRLLSDRFSAERPKGSFSTLEIQRTEQGDSAMYLCASSLGDRGYEQYFGPGTRLTVT.

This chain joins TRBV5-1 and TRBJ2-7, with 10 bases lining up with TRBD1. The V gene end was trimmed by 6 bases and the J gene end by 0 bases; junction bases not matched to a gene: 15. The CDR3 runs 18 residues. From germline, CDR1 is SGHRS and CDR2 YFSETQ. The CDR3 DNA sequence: TGCGCCAGCAACGGAGAGCCGGGACAGGGGCCAACCTCCTACGAGCAGTACTTC. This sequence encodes CASNGEPGQGPTSYEQYF.

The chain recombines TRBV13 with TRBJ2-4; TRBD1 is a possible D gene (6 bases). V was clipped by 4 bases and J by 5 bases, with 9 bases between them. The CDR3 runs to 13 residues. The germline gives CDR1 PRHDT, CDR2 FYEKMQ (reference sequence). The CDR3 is CASSSDSQNIQYF. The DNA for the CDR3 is TGTGCCAGCAGCTCGGACAGCCAAAACATTCAGTACTTC.

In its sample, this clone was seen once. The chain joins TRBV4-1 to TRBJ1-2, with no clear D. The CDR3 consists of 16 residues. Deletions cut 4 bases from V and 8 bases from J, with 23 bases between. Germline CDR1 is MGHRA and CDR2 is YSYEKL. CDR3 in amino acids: CASSLLDPGRRGGYTF. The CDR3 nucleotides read TGCGCCAGCAGCCTGTTGGACCCCGGTCGACGAGGGGGCTACACCTTC.

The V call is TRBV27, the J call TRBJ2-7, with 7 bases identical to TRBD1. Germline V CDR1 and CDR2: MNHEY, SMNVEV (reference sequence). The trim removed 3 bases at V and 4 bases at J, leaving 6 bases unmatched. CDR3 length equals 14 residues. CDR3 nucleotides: TGTGCCAGCAGTTTGGGACAGAACGGGTACGAGCAGTACTTC. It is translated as CASSLGQNGYEQYF.

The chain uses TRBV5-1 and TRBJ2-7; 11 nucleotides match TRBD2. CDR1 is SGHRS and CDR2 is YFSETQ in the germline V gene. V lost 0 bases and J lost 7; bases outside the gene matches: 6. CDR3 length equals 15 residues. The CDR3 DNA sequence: TGCGCCAGCAGCTTGGATAGCGGGGGGGTGGGGGAGCAGTACTTC. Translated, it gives CASSLDSGGVGEQYF. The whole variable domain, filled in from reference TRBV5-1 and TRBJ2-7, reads KAGVTQTPRYLIKTRGQQVTLSCSPISGHRSVSWYQQTPGQGLQFLFEYFSETQRNKGNFPGRFSGRQFSNSRSEMNVSTLELGDSALYLCASSLDSGGVGEQYFGPGTRLTVT.